Below, 15 T cell receptor beta chains from the same sample are listed, as sequenced in a study of tumor-infiltrating lymphocytes in oesophageal squamous cell carcinoma (TCRdb year 2016). Libraries were made using PCR. Sequencing was carried out with an Illumina HiSeq 2000. The raw public data were reprocessed by TCRdb itself: fastp quality trimming at Q25, MiXCR clonotype calling, in-frame beta chains only. Each entry is one CDR3 protein sequence, shown with its most common DNA and genes. Within this sample are approximately 11,000 distinct CDR3 sequences, with about 60% of them counted one time only. Of the sample, about 24% falls within the top ten clones. The specimen sequenced was esophageal tumor tissue. The receptors come from a male donor with esophageal squamous cell carcinoma.

The chain joins TRBV7-6 to TRBJ2-2; D unresolved. Germline CDR1 SGHVS, CDR2 FNYEAQ. The V gene lost 0 bases and the J gene lost 7 bases, with 12 bases spanning the gap. The CDR3 extends over 15 amino acids. CDR3 bases: TGTGCCAGCAGCTTAGCGGATCGTCCGGGCGGGGAGCTGTTTTTT. This translates into CASSLADRPGGELFF. The full variable domain, its missing parts supplied by reference TRBV7-6 and TRBJ2-2, is GAGVSQSPRYKVTKRGQDVALRCDPISGHVSLYWYRQALGQGPEFLTYFNYEAQQDKSGLPNDRFSAERPEGSISTLTIQRTEQRDSAMYRCASSLADRPGGELFFGEGSRLTVL.

CDR3 nucleotide sequence: TGTGCCAGCAGCCGGATAGGGGAGGGCCTTAGCGATGAGCAGTTCTTC. This translates into CASSRIGEGLSDEQFF. V is TRBV7-4 and J is TRBJ2-1; 7 bases match TRBD2. Germline CDR1 is SGHVT and CDR2 is SQSDAQ. After removal of 5 bases from V and 8 bases from J, the junction contained 15 bases not matched to a gene. The CDR3 has 16 amino acids.

The rearrangement joins TRBV15 to TRBJ2-1, with TRBD2 matching over 13 bases. The end of the DNA fits TRBJ2-7 better, so the J call may be wrong. The CDR3 loop spans 14 amino acids. In germline, CDR1 is LNHNV, CDR2 YYDKDF (reference sequence). CDR3: CATSRTSGRNEQYF. The DNA of the CDR3 is TGTGCCACCAGCAGGACTAGCGGGAGGAATGAGCAGTACTTC.

A note on this clonotype: A much larger clone differs by one base, so this may be a read error. This rearrangement joins TRBV11-2 to TRBJ2-7; 8 nucleotides align to TRBD2. Per germline, CDR1 SGHAT and CDR2 FQNNGV. This CDR3 is built from 22 residues. The ends lost 6 bases at V and 7 bases at J; junction bases unmatched: 35. The CDR3 reads CASRETPATPGGPTRKYNEQYF. The DNA of the CDR3 is TGTGCCAGCAGAGAAACCCCGGCAACACCGGGAGGGCCGACCAGGAAATACAATGAGCAGTACTTC.

CDR3 sequence: CASGFSYEQYF. CDR3 nucleotides: TGTGCCAGCGGGTTCTCCTACGAGCAGTACTTC. J is TRBJ2-7 and V is TRBV6-1; D is undetermined. With 8 bases removed from V and 0 bases from J, the gap between germline ends came to 5 bases. Germline CDR1 reads MNHNS; CDR2 reads SASEGT. CDR3 length equals 11 residues.

V gene TRBV28 combines with J gene TRBJ1-5; 11 bases are shared with TRBD1. V trimming: 4 bases; J trimming: 7 bases; junction bases outside the gene matches: 9. There are 16 residues in the CDR3. Germline V gives CDR1 MDHEN, CDR2 SYDVKM. The CDR3 region has the DNA TGTGCCAGCAGTTCACCAGGACAGGGGGCGGAACAGCCCCAGCATTTT. Its translation is CASSSPGQGAEQPQHF.

The rearrangement uses TRBV7-6 and TRBJ2-5, with D possibly matching TRBD2 (5 bases). The assigned J gene may be wrong: the sequence end matches TRBJ2-7 better. The germline V gene encodes CDR1 SGHVS and CDR2 FNYEAQ. CDR3 length: 15 residues. The CDR3 DNA reads as TGTGCCAGCAGCTTAGTAGCTGCAGGAGGCGACGAGCAGTACTTC. Translated, it gives CASSLVAAGGDEQYF.

The rearrangement joins TRBV6-1 to TRBJ2-1; 7 nucleotides align to TRBD2. This CDR3 spans 13 amino acids. J gave up 5 bases and V 5 bases, and 3 bases lay outside the gene matches. Germline loops: CDR1 MNHNS, CDR2 SASEGT. The CDR3 DNA is TGTGCCAGCAGTCGCACTAGCGACAATGAGCAGTTCTTC. Amino acid sequence: CASSRTSDNEQFF.

This clonotype was seen many times. J is TRBJ2-3 and V is TRBV11-3; D perhaps matches TRBD2 (5 bases). CDR1 and CDR2 from the germline V gene are SGHNT and YENEEA. The V and J ends lost 5 bases and 6 bases respectively, with 21 bases between them. This CDR3 spans 16 amino acids. CDR3 in DNA: TGTGCCAGCAGCCTGGGCAAAACCGGGATTGTTGATACGCAGTATTTT. It codes for CASSLGKTGIVDTQYF.

This clonotype was counted a single time. The rearrangement joins TRBV7-9 to TRBJ1-1, with 10 positions matching TRBD1. In germline, CDR1 is SEHNR, CDR2 FQNEAQ (reference sequence). V trimming: 4 bases; J trimming: 5 bases; junction bases outside the gene matches: 10. The CDR3 is made up of 16 amino acids. The CDR3 sequence: CASSSGTGVGGTEAFF. In nucleotides, the CDR3 is TGTGCCAGCAGCTCCGGGACAGGGGTCGGTGGGACTGAAGCTTTCTTT.

The genes are TRBV11-2 and TRBJ2-4; D gene unclear. The end of the DNA is better explained by TRBJ2-1, so the J call may be wrong. Germline V gene sequence: CDR1 SGHAT, CDR2 FQNNGV. CDR3 length: 15 residues. CDR3 protein: CASSLVLLKSNEQFF. CDR3 sequence (DNA): TGTGCCAGCAGCTTAGTCTTGCTAAAGAGTAATGAGCAGTTCTTC.

The chain joins TRBV6-6 to TRBJ1-1; D is ambiguous. The CDR3 extends over 12 amino acids. Looked up from germline, CDR1 is MNHNY and CDR2 is SVGAGI (reference sequence). Trimming left V 5 bases short and J 5 bases short, with 9 bases between. The CDR3 here is CASSRTVTEAFF. For the CDR3, the DNA is TGTGCCAGCAGTCGTACGGTTACTGAAGCTTTCTTT.

This chain links TRBV10-3 with TRBJ2-1, with D perhaps TRBD1 or TRBD2 (5 bases each). The J call is doubtful: the DNA matches TRBJ2-7 better. The CDR3 spans 12 residues. The V gene's germline CDR1 is ENHRY and CDR2 SYGVKD. The CDR3 DNA follows: TGTGCCGCCCAAGGGGACGCAGATACGCAGTACTTC. Protein product: CAAQGDADTQYF.

The chain has TRBV7-2 and TRBJ2-7; unclear D gene. This CDR3 contains 12 residues. Germline CDR1 reads SGHTA; CDR2 reads FQGNSA. V lost 5 bases to trimming and J lost 0 bases, with 5 bases between them. CDR3 DNA sequence: TGTGCCAGCAGCCAGAACTCCTACGAGCAGTACTTC. Encoded protein: CASSQNSYEQYF.

Of note for this clonotype: One junction end does not reproduce the germline sequence, and a read error may be involved. The chain uses TRBV6-5 and TRBJ1-6; D gene unclear. The CDR3 consists of 11 residues. Germline V CDR1 and CDR2: MNHEY, SVGAGI. CDR3 sequence (DNA): TGTGCCAGCAGTTCACGCGATGAGCAGTTCTTT. Translation gives CASSSRDEQFF.